The 2 T cell receptor beta chains listed next were all sequenced from one sample in a study of beta chain features in type 1 diabetes. These receptors' targets are unknown. Investigators reverse transcribed all isolated RNA, so they sequenced expressed TCRB transcripts. Measured with immunoSEQ multiplex PCR; TCRdb has only the in-frame clones, and not every one. The repertoire includes about 99,000 clones, approximately 30% of them detected once, and about 0.57% sits in the top ten. General study points: Among all four CD4+ subsets, Type 1 diabetes patients had TCRB CDR3s that were moderately but significantly shorter.

The sample comprised central memory CD4+ T cells from blood. Receptor source: a woman under 30 with type 1 diabetes.

The gene calls are TRBV5-4 and TRBJ2-6; D is unresolved. The CDR3 totals 17 residues. The V end lost 0 bases, the J end lost 0 bases, and 10 bases lay between the germline ends. CDR1 and CDR2 from the germline V gene are SGHNT and YYREEE (reference sequence). The CDR3 reads CASSLGHSNSGANVLTF. The CDR3 nucleotides are TGTGCCAGCAGCTTGGGGCATTCGAACTCTGGGGCCAACGTCCTGACTTTC.

This clone was seen once. The V and J genes are TRBV15 and TRBJ1-5, with D unclear. Looked up from germline, CDR1 is LNHNV and CDR2 is YYDKDF (reference sequence). This CDR3 region has 15 residues. Between the trimmed V and J ends, which lost 0 bases and 0 bases, there was a span of 6 bases. The DNA of the CDR3 is TGTGCCACCAGCAGAGATTTCCATAGCAATCAGCCCCAGCATTTT. This sequence encodes CATSRDFHSNQPQHF.